This T cell receptor (beta chain) was retrieved from a study of shared clonotypes between healthy human individuals. Study information: CD4 naive and CD4 memory each took three plates per donor, while CD8 naive took two and CD8 memory one.

Profiling relied on immunoSEQ multiplex PCR, and the TCRdb table lists in-frame clones only, not all of them. The table shows roughly 2.2 million clones, with 80% to 95% occurring only once. Trimming removed 2 bases from V and 2 bases from J, with 12 bases in between. The CDR3 contains 15 residues. Germline values: CDR1 SGHRS, CDR2 YFSETQ. Each of the donors was a healthy adult who was HIV-negative and had not had a recent acute infection or vaccination. Sequencing was performed on naive CD4+ T cells from PBMCs. Regarding subset: CD45RA+ positively selected. This TCR was sampled from a man aged 18 to 35 in good health. Some clones in this sample may be carry-over from other donors' samples. The V and J genes are TRBV5-1 and TRBJ2-3; D gene ambiguous. The CDR3, as DNA: TGCGCCAGCAGCTTTGTCGCGAGTGACACAGATACGCAGTATTTT. Translated, it gives CASSFVASDTDTQYF. Using reference TRBV5-1 and TRBJ2-3 for the parts outside the CDR3, the full variable domain is KAGVTQTPRYLIKTRGQQVTLSCSPISGHRSVSWYQQTPGQGLQFLFEYFSETQRNKGNFPGRFSGRQFSNSRSEMNVSTLELGDSALYLCASSFVASDTDTQYFGPGTRLTVL.